A selection of T cell receptor beta chains follows, all from one sample in a study of CD8 T cells in Susac syndrome. TCRdb processed the immunoSEQ multiplex PCR reads anew with MiXCR; each CDR3 protein has one entry. The sample lists some 170,000 distinct CDR3 sequences, about 95% occurring once. Sequences were obtained from CD4+ T cells from PBMCs. These receptors all come from a human donor in good health. CDR3s include the opening cysteine and the closing phenylalanine or tryptophan. The order of the fields is CDR3 length, clone size, J gene, V gene, D gene, CDR3 DNA, CDR3 protein. The D gene is left open where the match is weak. Size values are once, few and many counts, or a class for expanded clones, and some rows have none.

13 - TRBJ1-2 TRBV25-1 - TGTGCCAGCAGTGCGCAGAGCCCCCCTGGCTACACCTTC CASSAQSPPGYTF
16 - TRBJ2-4 TRBV4-2 - TGTGCCAGCAGCCAAGAATACCGGGTGGGCAAAAACATTCAGTACTTC CASSQEYRVGKNIQYF
14 - TRBJ2-1 TRBV9 TRBD2 TGTGCCAGCAGCGTTGGGACTACCAACAATGAGCAGTTCTTC CASSVGTTNNEQFF
14 - TRBJ2-5 TRBV20-1 - TGCAGTGCTAGGAGGGCGGGGTCATGGGAGACCCAGTACTTC CSARRAGSWETQYF
15 - TRBJ2-7 TRBV30 TRBD2 TGTGCCTGGAGTGTATCCCCGGGACTAGCTTACGAGCAGTACTTC CAWSVSPGLAYEQYF
15 - TRBJ1-1 TRBV6-1 - TGTGCCAGCAGTGATATGATCCGGGCCCCGCTTGAAGCTTTCTTT CASSDMIRAPLEAFF
16 - TRBJ2-3 TRBV5-1 - TGCGCCAGCAGCTTGGTCATGCGGGATAATACAGATACGCAGTATTTT CASSLVMRDNTDTQYF
15 - TRBJ2-7 TRBV24-1 TRBD2 TGTGCCACCAGTGATTCGCTAGCGGGAGTTTCCGAGCAGTACTTC CATSDSLAGVSEQYF
17 - TRBJ2-3 TRBV5-1 TRBD1 TGCGCCAGCAGTAAGTTACCGGGACAGGGACCGTTAGATACGCAGTATTTT CASSKLPGQGPLDTQYF
16 - TRBJ1-5 TRBV27 TRBD1 TGTGCCAGCAGGCCCGGGACAGGGGGTGTCTGGCAGCCCCAGCATTTT CASRPGTGGVWQPQHF
16 - TRBJ1-2 TRBV4-2 TRBD1 TGTGCCAGCAGCCAAGATCTGGGACAGGATAACTATGGCTACACCTTC CASSQDLGQDNYGYTF
13 - TRBJ1-1 TRBV2 - TGTGCCAGCAGCGTACGGACGGTCACTGAAGCTTTCTTT CASSVRTVTEAFF
16 - TRBJ2-7 TRBV6-5 TRBD1 TGTGCCAGCAGTTACTCGCTTTGGACAGGGAGACACGAGCAGTACTTC CASSYSLWTGRHEQYF
13 - TRBJ2-1 TRBV15 TRBD2 TGTGCCACCGGACTAGCGGGATACAATGAGCAGTTCTTC CATGLAGYNEQFF
15 - TRBJ2-6 TRBV12-3/TRBV12-4 TRBD1 TGTGCCAGCACCCTATACAGGGGTGGGGCCAACGTCCTGACTTTC CASTLYRGGANVLTF
13 - TRBJ2-7 TRBV10-3 - TGTGCCACTGCCGGACAGCGAACCTACGAGCAGTACTTC CATAGQRTYEQYF
11 - TRBJ2-7 TRBV30 - TGTGCCTGGAGTCCGGGTTACGAGCAGTACTTC CAWSPGYEQYF
13 - TRBJ1-1 TRBV15 - TGTGCCACCAGCAGAGAAGCCGTCGCTGAAGCTTTCTTT CATSREAVAEAFF
14 - TRBJ2-6 TRBV9 - TGTGCCAGCAGCATCAGGGCTGGGGCCAACGTCCTGACTTTC CASSIRAGANVLTF
13 - TRBJ2-4 TRBV30 - TGTGCCTGGAGCGGGGGGCAAGAGAACATTCAGTACTTC CAWSGGQENIQYF
16 - TRBJ2-3 TRBV27 TRBD2 TGTGCCAGCAGTCCCCGGGGGGGTCCACCGGTACATACGCAGTATTTT CASSPRGGPPVHTQYF
13 - TRBJ2-3 TRBV29-1 - TGCAGCGTTGAAGCCCAGGGCACAGATACGCAGTATTTT CSVEAQGTDTQYF
15 - TRBJ2-5 TRBV28 - TGTGCCAGCAGTTTCACCTCTCCGGCCTCGAAAACCCAGTACTTC CASSFTSPASKTQYF
14 - TRBJ2-7 TRBV7-2 - TGTGCCAGCAGCCGGACACGGGTTTCCTACGAGCAGTACTTC CASSRTRVSYEQYF
16 once TRBJ2-7 TRBV27 TRBD2 TGTGCCAGCAGTTTATTTTTTAGCGGGAGGGCCTACGAGCAGTACTTC CASSLFFSGRAYEQYF
14 - TRBJ1-4 TRBV30 - TGTGCCTGGAGTTGGGGAGGCCCTAATGAAAAACTGTTTTTT CAWSWGGPNEKLFF
12 - TRBJ2-1 TRBV24-1 TRBD1 TGTGCCTCGGGACAGGCCGACAATGAGCAGTTCTTC CASGQADNEQFF
14 - TRBJ1-2 TRBV29-1 - TGCAGCGTTGAAGTTATGTGGGGCGTCCATGGCTACACCTTC CSVEVMWGVHGYTF
13 once TRBJ2-7 TRBV3-1 - TGTGCCAGCAGCCAACGAGCGAAAAACGAGCAGTACTTC CASSQRAKNEQYF
15 - TRBJ2-3 TRBV4-2 TRBD2 TGTGCCAGCAGCCAAGCTAGCGGGAGCCCAGATACGCAGTATTTT CASSQASGSPDTQYF
15 - TRBJ1-2 TRBV6-2/TRBV6-3 - TGTGCCAGCAGTTACTTAGGAGGTCCGGACTATGGCTACACCTTC CASSYLGGPDYGYTF
16 - TRBJ2-6 TRBV4-3 - TGCGCCAGCAGCCCAGACGTTCGGTACGGGGCCAACGTCCTGACTTTC CASSPDVRYGANVLTF
15 - TRBJ2-7 TRBV3-1 TRBD2 TGTGCCAGCAGCCAACGAGGGGAGGGTCCTAGAGAGCAGTACTTC CASSQRGEGPREQYF
15 - TRBJ2-1 TRBV24-1 TRBD2 TGTGCCACCAGTGAAACTAGCGGGAGAATAAATGAGCAGTTCTTC CATSETSGRINEQFF
11 - TRBJ2-4 TRBV29-1 - TGCAGCGTTGAGAACAGAAACATTCAGTACTTC CSVENRNIQYF
13 - TRBJ2-1 TRBV14 - TGTGCCAGCAGCCAAGATAGGCTTCTTGAGCAGTTCTTC CASSQDRLLEQFF
12 - TRBJ1-1 TRBV29-1 - TGCAGCGGGTACAGTAAGAACACTGAAGCTTTCTTT CSGYSKNTEAFF
14 once TRBJ2-1 TRBV6-2/TRBV6-3 TRBD2 TGTGCCAGCAGTTATTCGGGAGGGTGGAATGAGCAGTTCTTC CASSYSGGWNEQFF
14 - TRBJ2-1 TRBV12-5 TRBD2 TGTGCTAGTGGTCCGGGACTAGCGGGAGATGAGCAGTTCTTC CASGPGLAGDEQFF
14 - TRBJ2-7 TRBV12-3/TRBV12-4 TRBD2 TGTGCCAGCAGGAAGCGGGAGGGCCCGCGTGAGCAGTACTTC CASRKREGPREQYF
15 - TRBJ2-3 TRBV12-3/TRBV12-4 - TGTGCCAGCAGTTTAGCTAGCAGGAGTGCAGATACGCAGTATTTT CASSLASRSADTQYF
14 - TRBJ2-1 TRBV20-1 TRBD1 TGCAGTGCCAAAAGACAGGGTAGTAACAATGAGCAGTTCTTC CSAKRQGSNNEQFF
16 - TRBJ2-7 TRBV5-1 TRBD2 TGCGCCAGCAGCTTGGAGGCTAGCGGGATGTCCTACGAGCAGTACTTC CASSLEASGMSYEQYF
13 - TRBJ2-7 TRBV30 TRBD2 TGTGCCTGGAAAGCTAGCGGGCCCCCCGAGCAGTACTTC CAWKASGPPEQYF
14 - TRBJ2-7 TRBV7-9 TRBD1 TGTGCCAGCAGCCGTGGACAGGGTTGGTACGAGCAGTACTTC CASSRGQGWYEQYF
14 - TRBJ2-5 TRBV29-1 TRBD1 TGCAGCGCAAGAAACAGGGGGCCGGGAGAGACCCAGTACTTC CSARNRGPGETQYF
13 - TRBJ2-7 TRBV6-2/TRBV6-3 TRBD2 TGTGCCAGCGAAGGACTAGCCGGGTTCGAGCAGTACTTC CASEGLAGFEQYF
15 - TRBJ2-3 TRBV20-1 TRBD2 TGCAGTGCCCGGGCCCTAGCGGGAGGCACAGATACGCAGTATTTT CSARALAGGTDTQYF